This T cell receptor (beta chain) comes out of a study of beta chain features in type 1 diabetes. Study in general: Examined across all samples were around 110 million sorted cells. Findings of the study overall: Insertions were fewer and deletions more numerous at VDJ junctions in type 1 diabetes patients. All four CD4+ subsets from Type 1 diabetes patients carried moderately but significantly shorter TCRB CDR3s. The question left open here concerned HLA type influencing TCRB rearrangement.

CDR1 is SGDLS, CDR2 YYNGEE, per germline. The J segment lost 13 bases and the V segment lost 0 bases, leaving 4 bases of the junction unmatched. This CDR3 contains 14 residues. Since all of the isolated RNA was reverse transcribed, expressed TCRB transcripts were what got sequenced. Some clones are missing from TCRdb's copy, which holds only in-frame ones; the method was immunoSEQ multiplex PCR. Altogether 120,000 or so clones are present, about a sixth being singletons, with the ten largest covering around 2.5%. This clone was picked up many times. What it binds is unknown. The receptor comes from a young man with type 1 diabetes. The sequencing input was central memory CD4+ T cells from blood. The V call is TRBV9, the J call TRBJ2-1; 13 bases map to TRBD2. The CDR3 DNA follows: TGTGCCAGCAGCGTAGTGACTAGCGGGGGGCTACAGTTCTTC. Residues: CASSVVTSGGLQFF.